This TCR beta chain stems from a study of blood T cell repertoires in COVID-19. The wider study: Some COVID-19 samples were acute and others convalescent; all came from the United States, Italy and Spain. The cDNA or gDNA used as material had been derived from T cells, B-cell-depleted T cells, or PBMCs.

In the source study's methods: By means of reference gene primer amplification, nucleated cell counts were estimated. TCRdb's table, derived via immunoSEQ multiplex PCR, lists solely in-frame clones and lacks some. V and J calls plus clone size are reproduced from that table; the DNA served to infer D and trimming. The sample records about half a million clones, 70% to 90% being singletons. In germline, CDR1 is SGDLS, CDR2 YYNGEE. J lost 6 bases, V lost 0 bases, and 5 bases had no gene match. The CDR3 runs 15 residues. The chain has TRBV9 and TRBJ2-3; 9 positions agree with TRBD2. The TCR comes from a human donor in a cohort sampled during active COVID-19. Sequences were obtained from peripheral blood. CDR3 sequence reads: CASSVAGLARDTQYF. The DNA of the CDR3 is TGTGCCAGCAGCGTAGCAGGACTAGCGCGGGATACGCAGTATTTT.